The 2 T cell receptor beta chains listed next were all sequenced from one sample in a study of T cell repertoires in cytomegalovirus infection. Their antigens are not known. TCRdb independently ran MiXCR on the reads; one entry per CDR3 protein. This sample has about 920,000 distinct CDR3 sequences, with around a third found just once. Sequencing was performed on cultured CD8+ T cells from PBMCs, taken from culture after CMV antigen stimulation. The receptors derive from a human donor in good health (CMV status not recorded). Some clones in this sample may be carry-over from other donors' samples.

This clonotype was counted a few times. The V and J genes are TRBV6-6 and TRBJ2-5; 12 bases map to TRBD2. The V gene end was trimmed by 0 bases and the J gene end by 5 bases; junction bases not matched to a gene: 13. Germline V lookup: CDR1 MNHNY, CDR2 SVGAGI (reference sequence). CDR3 length: 19 residues. CDR3 residues: CASSYSRLAGGLFGETQYF. CDR3 nucleotide sequence: TGTGCCAGCAGTTACTCGAGGCTAGCGGGGGGGTTATTTGGGGAGACCCAGTACTTC.

The CDR3 protein is CASSRLTGGVSGANVLTF. CDR3 nucleotide sequence: TGTGCCAGCAGCCGGTTAACAGGGGGCGTCTCTGGGGCCAACGTCCTGACTTTC. The genes are TRBV6-6 and TRBJ2-6; 9 bases fit TRBD1. J was trimmed by 0 bases and V by 6 bases; bases with no gene match: 9. CDR3 length: 18 amino acids. Looked up from germline, CDR1 is MNHNY and CDR2 is SVGAGI (reference sequence).